These 22 T cell receptor beta chains originate from one sample sequenced in a study of T cell clones after liver transplantation. Generated by immunoSEQ multiplex PCR, the TCRdb table keeps only in-frame clones and is missing some. Among about 120,000 clones listed, roughly nine tenths were seen once. This specimen consisted of CD4+ T cells from blood, obtained 12 months after liver transplant. The receptors derive from a human patient who received a liver transplant. The graft donor may account for some of the T cells.

This chain uses TRBV9 with TRBJ2-7; D is tentatively TRBD1 or TRBD2 (6 bases each). This CDR3 has 14 residues. The germline V gene encodes CDR1 SGDLS and CDR2 YYNGEE. The V end lost 4 bases, the J end lost 6 bases, and 17 bases lay between the germline ends. The CDR3 is CASSPTGTGAEQYF. The CDR3 DNA is TGTGCCAGCAGCCCCACCGGGACGGGGGCCGAGCAGTACTTC.

This chain links TRBV27 with TRBJ1-5, with D uncertain. The V and J ends lost 3 bases and 4 bases respectively, with 4 bases between them. This CDR3 comprises 12 residues. The germline CDR1 and CDR2 sequences are MNHEY and SMNVEV (reference sequence). The CDR3 is CASSFPNQPQHF. The CDR3 DNA sequence: TGTGCCAGCAGTTTTCCGAATCAGCCCCAGCATTTT.

This clone was detected once. The J gene is TRBJ2-7, the V gene TRBV10-1; 12 bases match TRBD1. J was trimmed by 7 bases and V by 10 bases; bases with no gene match: 11. Germline values: CDR1 WNHNN, CDR2 SYGVQD (reference sequence). The CDR3 is 14 residues long. CDR3 amino acids: CATPEGQGAGEQYF. In nucleotides, the CDR3 is TGCGCCACTCCCGAGGGACAGGGGGCCGGGGAGCAGTACTTC.

The chain couples TRBV12-5 to TRBJ2-1, with 12 bases lining up with TRBD2. This CDR3 comprises 14 residues. Germline V gives CDR1 LGHNT, CDR2 FRNRAP. The V gene end was trimmed by 6 bases and the J gene end by 3 bases; junction bases not matched to a gene: 0. CDR3 DNA: TGTGCTAGTGGGGGACTAGCGGGCTACAATGAGCAGTTCTTC. Translation: CASGGLAGYNEQFF.

The J gene is TRBJ2-1, the V gene TRBV5-4; D is uncertain. Germline values: CDR1 SGHNT, CDR2 YYREEE (reference sequence). The CDR3 is made up of 14 amino acids. V lost 0 bases and J 6 bases, leaving 10 bases between the germline ends. The CDR3 DNA is TGTGCCAGCAGCTTGGACGGGTCGGGCAATGAGCAGTTCTTC. Translating it yields CASSLDGSGNEQFF.

The chain carries TRBV19 and TRBJ1-2; D is unresolved. Germline V gene lookup returns CDR1 LNHDA and CDR2 SQIVND (reference sequence). The V gene lost 2 bases and the J gene lost 3 bases, with 10 bases spanning the gap. There are 14 residues in the CDR3. The CDR3: CASSIMQNYYGYTF. The CDR3 DNA reads TGTGCCAGTAGTATAATGCAGAACTACTATGGCTACACCTTC.

The chain employs TRBV5-4 and TRBJ2-1; 10 nucleotides align to TRBD2. There are 15 residues in the CDR3. V lost 4 bases and J lost 4; bases outside the gene matches: 5. Germline V gene lookup returns CDR1 SGHNT and CDR2 YYREEE (reference sequence). Here the CDR3 reads CASSQGLATYNEQFF. Written as DNA, the CDR3 is TGTGCCAGCAGCCAGGGACTAGCGACTTACAATGAGCAGTTCTTC.

The CDR3 nucleotides read TGTGCCAGCAGCCGAACCGGGCTCGCGACCGGGGAGCTGTTTTTT. The encoded protein is CASSRTGLATGELFF. The chain carries TRBV7-9 and TRBJ2-2; D is undetermined. The CDR3 runs 15 residues. The V and J ends lost 5 bases and 5 bases respectively, with 15 bases between them. Germline CDR1 reads SEHNR; CDR2 reads FQNEAQ (reference sequence). Full variable domain (missing parts from reference TRBV7-9 and TRBJ2-2): DTGVSQNPRHKITKRGQNVTFRCDPISEHNRLYWYRQTLGQGPEFLTYFQNEAQLEKSRLLSDRFSAERPKGSFSTLEIQRTEQGDSAMYLCASSRTGLATGELFFGEGSRLTVL.

This rearrangement joins TRBV29-1 to TRBJ2-1, with TRBD2 matching 13 bases. This CDR3 region has 14 residues. V shed 4 bases, J shed 3 bases, and the junction held 0 bases outside the gene matches. Germline loops: CDR1 SQVTM, CDR2 ANQGSEA. Written as DNA, the CDR3 is TGCAGCGTTGGGACTAGCGGGAGCTACAATGAGCAGTTCTTC. Protein sequence: CSVGTSGSYNEQFF.

The chain combines TRBV6-1 with TRBJ1-2; D uncertain. CDR3 length: 15 residues. Germline V gene data show CDR1 as MNHNS and CDR2 as SASEGT. Trimming removed 0 bases at V and 0 bases at J, with 8 bases between. CDR3 in amino acids: CASSEAGPTNYGYTF. The CDR3, as DNA: TGTGCCAGCAGTGAAGCAGGGCCTACTAACTATGGCTACACCTTC.

The chain recombines TRBV11-3 with TRBJ2-2, with D hard to call. The CDR3 loop spans 15 amino acids. The V end lost 5 bases, the J end lost 4 bases, and 14 bases lay between the germline ends. Looked up from germline, CDR1 is SGHNT and CDR2 is YENEEA. CDR3 sequence reads: CASSPGWGFTGELFF. In DNA, the CDR3 is TGTGCCAGCAGCCCTGGCTGGGGTTTCACCGGGGAGCTGTTTTTT.

The rearrangement links TRBV5-4 to TRBJ2-5, with 9 bases that match TRBD2. Germline V gene data show CDR1 as SGHNT and CDR2 as YYREEE (reference sequence). The length of the CDR3 is 16 residues. The V segment lost 4 bases and the J segment 2 bases; nucleotides outside the gene matches: 9. For the CDR3, the DNA is TGTGCCAGCAGCCCCGGGGTAGCGGGAGTACAAGAGACCCAGTACTTC. Translation gives CASSPGVAGVQETQYF.

CDR3 residues: CASRLAGGETQYF. Here the CDR3 DNA reads TGTGCCAGCAGGTTAGCGGGCGGCGAGACCCAGTACTTC. This chain links TRBV6-5 with TRBJ2-5; 7 bases align to TRBD2. The V gene's germline CDR1 is MNHEY and CDR2 SVGAGI. The CDR3 is 13 residues long. V lost 6 bases and J lost 5; bases outside the gene matches: 6.

This rearrangement joins TRBV30 to TRBJ2-6; no definite D call. Trimming took off 1 base at V and 1 base at J, with 11 bases between the two ends. Germline CDR1 reads GTSNPN; CDR2 reads SVGIG (reference sequence). This CDR3 is built from 16 residues. CDR3 bases: TGTGCCTGGAGTGGTGGAAGAAGGTCTGGGGCCAACGTCCTGACTTTC. It yields the protein CAWSGGRRSGANVLTF.

V and J are TRBV10-2 and TRBJ1-1; TRBD1 matches at 8 bases. V dropped 6 bases and J dropped 2; count of bases not matched to a gene: 5. Germline V gene data show CDR1 as WSHSY and CDR2 as SAAADI. The CDR3 has 14 residues. DNA of the CDR3: TGCGCCAGCAGAGCCGGGACAGGAAACACTGAAGCTTTCTTT. As protein: CASRAGTGNTEAFF.

The gene calls are TRBV19 and TRBJ2-6; 7 nucleotides line up with TRBD1. Germline CDR1 is LNHDA and CDR2 is SQIVND (reference sequence). V lost 9 bases and J lost 0; bases outside the gene matches: 11. This CDR3 contains 17 residues. CDR3 loop: CASQTGPGFSGANVLTF. CDR3 bases: TGTGCCAGCCAGACAGGGCCAGGATTCTCTGGGGCCAACGTCCTGACTTTC.

The rearrangement uses TRBV19 and TRBJ2-2, with 8 bases lining up with TRBD1. Per germline, CDR1 LNHDA and CDR2 SQIVND (reference sequence). The CDR3 contains 18 residues. J was trimmed by 1 base and V by 7 bases; bases with no gene match: 14. CDR3 sequence (DNA): TGTGCCAGTACTACACTACCCTCCGGGACAGGGAACACCGGGGAGCTGTTTTTT. Translating gives CASTTLPSGTGNTGELFF.

The V gene is TRBV5-6, the J gene TRBJ1-1; unclear D gene. V was shortened by 1 base and J by 1 base, with 14 bases between the two germline ends. The length of the CDR3 is 16 residues. Germline V gene sequence: CDR1 SGHDT, CDR2 YYEEEE. CDR3 nucleotide sequence: TGTGCCAGCAGCTTGTTGGCCCCGGGCGGGAACACTGAAGCTTTCTTT. Translation gives CASSLLAPGGNTEAFF.

This chain connects TRBV9 to TRBJ2-2; D uncertain. The CDR3 spans 16 residues. Germline V gene sequence: CDR1 SGDLS, CDR2 YYNGEE. The ends were cut back, 0 bases at V and 1 base at J, with 10 bases in the middle. The CDR3 DNA is TGTGCCAGCAGCGTAGATCTAGTTGGGAACACCGGGGAGCTGTTTTTT. Its translation is CASSVDLVGNTGELFF.

The V call is TRBV13, the J call TRBJ2-1, with unresolved D. The CDR3 is made up of 19 amino acids. The germline CDR1 and CDR2 sequences are PRHDT and FYEKMQ (reference sequence). V was pared by 7 bases and J by 0 bases, with 25 bases between. The CDR3 loop is CASNLQLEARTTSYNEQFF. For the CDR3, the DNA is TGTGCCAGCAACCTGCAACTCGAGGCTCGGACGACCTCCTACAATGAGCAGTTCTTC.

The chain recombines TRBV4-1 with TRBJ1-1, with 11 bases that match TRBD1. Trimming cost V 3 bases and J 3 bases; bases outside gene matches: 6. Germline V gene data show CDR1 as MGHRA and CDR2 as YSYEKL. The CDR3 runs to 16 residues. The CDR3 DNA is TGCGCCAGCAGCCATCGGGACAGGGGGGCAGACACTGAAGCTTTCTTT. Translation gives CASSHRDRGADTEAFF.

This clone has a handful of counts. The chain uses TRBV28 and TRBJ2-7, with no clear D. With 1 base removed from V and 3 bases from J, the gap between germline ends came to 16 bases. Per germline, CDR1 MDHEN and CDR2 SYDVKM. The CDR3 length is 16 residues. In DNA, the CDR3 is TGTGCCAGCAGTTTATCGTTAGGCGGCAGCAACTACGAGCAGTACTTC. Amino acids: CASSLSLGGSNYEQYF.